The 27 T cell receptor beta chains listed next were all sequenced from one sample in a study of lymphopenia after photon versus proton radiotherapy. Clones were sequenced by immunoSEQ multiplex PCR, and TCRdb holds only the in-frame ones, with some missing. The sample lists roughly 25,000 clones; 87% were seen once. The sample here was peripheral blood, taken from a patient treated with photon-based radiotherapy. The receptors here all came from a man aged 50-60 years with gastric cancer.

This clone was counted once. The chain employs TRBV30 and TRBJ1-1, with D perhaps TRBD1 (6 bases). Trimming took off 3 bases at V and 8 bases at J, with 10 bases between the two ends. The CDR3 totals 11 residues. Germline CDR1 is GTSNPN and CDR2 is SVGIG (reference sequence). The CDR3 loop reads CAWRIGTEAFF. The CDR3 DNA follows: TGTGCCTGGAGGATAGGGACAGAAGCTTTCTTT.

The V gene is TRBV7-9, the J gene TRBJ2-3; 7 bases are a match to TRBD2. The CDR3 consists of 16 residues. Germline V gives CDR1 SEHNR, CDR2 FQNEAQ (reference sequence). V shed 2 bases and J 1 base; nucleotides not matched to a gene: 6. This CDR3 is CASSLYSGDRTDTQYF. CDR3 DNA sequence: TGTGCCAGCAGCTTATACAGCGGGGACCGCACAGATACGCAGTATTTT.

The V and J genes are TRBV30 and TRBJ2-3, with D possibly called TRBD1 or TRBD2 (5 bases each). Trimming took 4 bases from V and 5 from J, leaving 13 bases between them. The germline V gene has CDR1 GTSNPN and CDR2 SVGIG (reference sequence). The CDR3 covers 13 residues. Written as DNA, the CDR3 is TGTGCCTGGACCCCGGGACGGTTAGATACGCAGTATTTT. Amino acid sequence: CAWTPGRLDTQYF. The full variable domain, rest sourced from reference TRBV30 and TRBJ2-3, is SQTIHQWPATLVQPVGSPLSLECTVEGTSNPNLYWYRQAAGRGLQLLFYSVGIGQISSEVPQNLSASRPQDRQFILSSKKLLLSDSGFYLCAWTPGRLDTQYFGPGTRLTVL.

V is TRBV30 and J is TRBJ1-1, with 8 positions matching TRBD1. The V gene's germline CDR1 is GTSNPN and CDR2 SVGIG (reference sequence). V was pared by 1 base and J by 1 base, with 5 bases of the junction left unmatched. CDR3 length equals 15 residues. The CDR3 nucleotides read TGTGCCTGGAGTGCACACGACAGGGGGAACACTGAAGCTTTCTTT. Residues: CAWSAHDRGNTEAFF.

V is TRBV5-1 and J is TRBJ2-7; 7 bases match TRBD1. This CDR3 has 15 residues. The trim removed 3 bases at V and 3 bases at J, leaving 9 bases unmatched. In germline, CDR1 is SGHRS, CDR2 YFSETQ. CDR3 DNA: TGCGCCAGCAGCTCACGGACAGGAAAGGGCTACGAGCAGTACTTC. Translated: CASSSRTGKGYEQYF.

The V call is TRBV14, the J call TRBJ1-1, with D perhaps TRBD1 (5 bases). The CDR3 totals 17 residues. CDR1 is SGHDN and CDR2 is FVKESK in the germline V gene. The ends were cut back, 3 bases at V and 1 base at J, with 18 bases in the middle. CDR3 nucleotides: TGTGCCAGCAGCCATGGGACGCCCCGACAATCGAACACTGAAGCTTTCTTT. It codes for CASSHGTPRQSNTEAFF.

This chain joins TRBV20-1 and TRBJ1-1; D not resolved. The CDR3 is 11 amino acids. Germline loops: CDR1 DFQATT, CDR2 SNEGSKA (reference sequence). V was clipped by 6 bases and J by 1 base, with 6 bases between them. The CDR3 DNA follows: TGCAGTGCCGTAAGGAACACTGAAGCTTTCTTT. This encodes CSAVRNTEAFF.

This chain links TRBV6-6 with TRBJ1-6, with 8 bases aligning to TRBD1. Germline trimming cut 6 bases from V and 10 bases from J; bases unmatched to any gene: 8. The V gene's germline CDR1 is MNHNY and CDR2 SVGAGI (reference sequence). The CDR3 totals 14 residues. The CDR3 coding sequence is TGTGCCAGCAGAATGAGGGCAGGGGGCTCACCCCTCCACTTT. This sequence encodes CASRMRAGGSPLHF.

The chain has TRBV5-5 and TRBJ2-3; D gene unclear. Germline V CDR1 and CDR2: SGHKS, YYEKEE (reference sequence). Trimming shortened V by 3 bases and J by 6 bases, and 5 bases separated the two germline ends. This CDR3 is built from 11 residues. The CDR3 DNA is TGTGCCAGCAGCTCCGGGGATACGCAGTATTTT. Translated, it gives CASSSGDTQYF.

The gene calls are TRBV4-1 and TRBJ2-1; 7 bases align to TRBD1. The trim removed 4 bases at V and 1 base at J, leaving 4 bases unmatched. CDR3 length equals 15 residues. Germline V gene data show CDR1 as MGHRA and CDR2 as YSYEKL. This chain's CDR3 is CASSPTGVSYNEQFF. Here the CDR3 DNA reads TGCGCCAGCAGCCCCACAGGGGTGTCCTACAATGAGCAGTTCTTC.

The chain is built from TRBV21-1 and TRBJ1-1; the table's D gene call, TRBD1, was not cross checked with the DNA. TRBV21-1 is a pseudogene. This CDR3 comprises 17 residues. DNA of the CDR3: TGTGCCAGCAGCAAAAGCTTGTGGACAGGGTGGGTCACTGAAGCTTTCTTT. This codes for CASSKSLWTGWVTEAFF.

The chain joins TRBV9 to TRBJ2-5, with 7 bases fitting TRBD1. Germline trimming cut 4 bases from V and 1 base from J; bases unmatched to any gene: 7. There are 15 residues in the CDR3. Germline CDR1 is SGDLS and CDR2 is YYNGEE. In nucleotides, the CDR3 is TGTGCCAGCAGCTCCCGGACAGGCCCCCAAGAGACCCAGTACTTC. Translating gives CASSSRTGPQETQYF.

This rearrangement joins TRBV5-1 to TRBJ1-2; unclear D gene. Between the trimmed V and J ends, which lost 4 bases and 10 bases, there was a span of 20 bases. The CDR3 totals 14 residues. From germline, CDR1 is SGHRS and CDR2 YFSETQ. CDR3 coding DNA: TGCGCCAGCAGCCCCGCCGGGAGCAAACTCAACTACACCTTC. It encodes CASSPAGSKLNYTF. The full variable domain, completed using reference TRBV5-1 and TRBJ1-2, is KAGVTQTPRYLIKTRGQQVTLSCSPISGHRSVSWYQQTPGQGLQFLFEYFSETQRNKGNFPGRFSGRQFSNSRSEMNVSTLELGDSALYLCASSPAGSKLNYTFGSGTRLTVV.

The chain links TRBV27 to TRBJ2-5; tentative D call: TRBD2 (5 bases). The CDR3 loop spans 13 amino acids. Germline values: CDR1 MNHEY, CDR2 SMNVEV (reference sequence). V shed 2 bases and J shed 4 bases, with 8 bases lying between them. The CDR3, as DNA: TGTGCCAGCAGTTTACCGGGGAGAGAGACCCAGTACTTC. This translates into CASSLPGRETQYF.

The chain recombines TRBV27 with TRBJ2-1, with 7 bases aligning to TRBD1. J was trimmed by 3 bases and V by 8 bases; bases with no gene match: 7. The CDR3 is made up of 14 amino acids. CDR1 is MNHEY and CDR2 is SMNVEV in the germline V gene (reference sequence). The CDR3 sequence is CASYRPGGYNEQFF. The CDR3 nucleotides read TGTGCCAGCTACAGGCCAGGGGGCTACAATGAGCAGTTCTTC.

V usage is TRBV27 and J usage is TRBJ1-2; 7 bases map to TRBD1. The CDR3 length is 15 residues. Per the germline V gene, CDR1 is MNHEY and CDR2 is SMNVEV (reference sequence). V lost 3 bases and J lost 3; bases outside the gene matches: 7. CDR3 nucleotide sequence: TGTGCCAGCAGTTTTTCCCGGGACAGTCACTATGGCTACACCTTC. Encoded protein: CASSFSRDSHYGYTF.

This chain uses TRBV21-1 with TRBJ2-3. TRBV21-1 is marked as a pseudogene. The CDR3 sequence is 12 residues long. In DNA, the CDR3 is TGTGCCAGCAGCCTGGATGGGGATACGCAGTATTTT. Translated, it gives CASSLDGDTQYF.

V gene TRBV19 combines with J gene TRBJ1-1; no firm D call. Trimming took off 1 base at V and 4 bases at J, with 13 bases between the two ends. The CDR3 consists of 15 residues. Per germline, CDR1 LNHDA and CDR2 SQIVND (reference sequence). CDR3 in DNA: TGTGCCAGTAGTATAGTTCGGGGTCTGGGCACTGAAGCTTTCTTT. This encodes CASSIVRGLGTEAFF.

In this sample, this clone turned up once. The J gene is TRBJ1-3, the V gene TRBV7-8; 7 nucleotides agree with TRBD1. V gave up 1 base and J gave up 6 bases; unmatched junction bases: 6. There are 15 residues in the CDR3. CDR1 and CDR2 from the germline V gene are SGHVS and FQNEAQ. The CDR3 protein is CASSLVGTVKNTIYF. The CDR3 nucleotides are TGTGCCAGCAGCTTAGTCGGGACAGTAAAAAACACCATATATTTT.

V gene TRBV5-4 combines with J gene TRBJ1-2; D is uncertain. Looked up from germline, CDR1 is SGHNT and CDR2 is YYREEE (reference sequence). The CDR3 has 12 amino acids. V lost 5 bases to trimming and J lost 8 bases, with 13 bases between them. CDR3 nucleotides: TGTGCCAGCAGGAGGTCGAACGGAGGCTACACCTTC. It encodes CASRRSNGGYTF. The variable domain in full, with the rest retrieved from reference TRBV5-4 and TRBJ1-2, is ETGVTQSPTHLIKTRGQQVTLRCSSQSGHNTVSWYQQALGQGPQFIFQYYREEENGRGNFPPRFSGLQFPNYSSELNVNALELDDSALYLCASRRSNGGYTFGSGTRLTVV.

The chain joins TRBV6-1 to TRBJ1-2, with D perhaps matching TRBD1 (5 bases). V was trimmed by 3 bases and J by 3 bases, leaving 20 bases between them. The CDR3 spans 17 residues. CDR1 and CDR2 (germline): MNHNS, SASEGT. The DNA of the CDR3 is TGTGCCAGCAGTGAGGCAAGACTTGGGGCGCGGGACTATGGCTACACCTTC. It translates to CASSEARLGARDYGYTF.

This clone was detected a few times. CDR3 loop: CASRIQGNYGYTF. The CDR3, as DNA: TGTGCCAGCAGGATTCAGGGGAACTATGGCTACACCTTC. The genes are TRBV6-1 and TRBJ1-2; tentatively, D is TRBD1 (6 bases). CDR3 length equals 13 residues. V was shortened by 6 bases and J by 2 bases, with 10 bases between the two germline ends. CDR1 is MNHNS and CDR2 is SASEGT in the germline V gene.

The chain combines TRBV23-1 with TRBJ2-7; unclear D gene. TRBV23-1 is given ORF status, its function remaining uncertain. V gave up 2 bases and J gave up 1 base, with 9 bases separating them. This CDR3 has 14 residues. The CDR3 spells CASSQADGSYEQYV. The CDR3 DNA sequence: TGCGCCAGCAGTCAAGCCGACGGGTCCTACGAGCAGTACGTC.

The gene calls are TRBV19 and TRBJ1-2; tentative D call: TRBD1 (6 bases). The CDR3 extends over 12 amino acids. Trimming cost V 7 bases and J 5 bases, with 11 bases left between them. Germline lookup yields CDR1 LNHDA and CDR2 SQIVND (reference sequence). CDR3 nucleotides: TGTGCCAGTAATCAGGGGTCGTATGGCTACACCTTC. The encoded protein is CASNQGSYGYTF.

The chain is built from TRBV10-2 and TRBJ1-5; TRBD1 matches at 7 bases. The germline V gene encodes CDR1 WSHSY and CDR2 SAAADI. Trimming at V came to 6 bases and at J to 0 bases, leaving 8 bases not matched to a gene. The CDR3 is made up of 16 amino acids. The CDR3 DNA is TGCGCCAGCAGGGGGGGAGGGGGCGATAGCAATCAGCCCCAGCATTTT. Amino acids: CASRGGGGDSNQPQHF.

The chain couples TRBV19 to TRBJ1-1; D remains ambiguous. The length of the CDR3 is 16 residues. Germline V lookup: CDR1 LNHDA, CDR2 SQIVND (reference sequence). V was shortened by 3 bases and J by 5 bases, with 19 bases between the two germline ends. The CDR3 spells CASSIGQERPRTEAFF. The DNA of the CDR3 is TGTGCCAGTAGTATCGGGCAGGAGCGCCCTAGGACTGAAGCTTTCTTT.

The chain uses TRBV7-2 and TRBJ2-2; 7 bases fit TRBD1. This CDR3 region has 20 residues. In germline, CDR1 is SGHTA, CDR2 FQGNSA. V lost 0 bases to trimming and J lost 0 bases; unmatched junction nucleotides: 13. The CDR3 protein is CASSLAGQIYRGSNTGELFF. The CDR3 DNA sequence: TGTGCCAGCAGCTTAGCAGGACAGATCTACAGGGGTTCGAACACCGGGGAGCTGTTTTTT.